A selection of T cell receptor beta chains follows, all from one sample in a study of CD8+ T cells in alopecia areata. Some clones are missing from TCRdb's copy, which holds only in-frame ones; the method was immunoSEQ multiplex PCR. This sample has around 110,000 clones, with roughly 84% found just once. Source: CD8+ T cells sorted from blood, taken at week 24, from a patient treated with tofacitinib. The receptor set was obtained from a human donor with alopecia areata. Each CDR3 is given with its conserved first and last residue. A D gene is named only where the DNA matches it firmly. Expanded clones get a size class; other rows say once, few or many, or leave the size out.

D gene	J gene	V gene	clone size	CDR3 DNA	CDR3 protein
.	TRBJ2-7	TRBV5-5	few	TGTGCCAGCAATATAAACAGCGGCGAGCAGTACTTC	CASNINSGEQYF
TRBD1	TRBJ1-1	TRBV27	.	TGTGCCAGCAGTCTTATAACAGGGGTTAGTCTAGTTGAAGCTTTCTTT	CASSLITGVSLVEAFF
.	TRBJ2-6	TRBV29-1	.	TGCAGCCCCGAAAGGAGGGTGACTGGGGCCAACGTCCTGACTTTC	CSPERRVTGANVLTF
.	TRBJ2-5	TRBV11-2	.	TGTGCCAGCAGTGACACACTCTACCAAGAGACCCAGTACTTC	CASSDTLYQETQYF
TRBD1	TRBJ2-1	TRBV2	.	TGTGCCAGCAGTGAATGGGGGACAGGGAGGAATGAGCAGTTCTTC	CASSEWGTGRNEQFF
TRBD2	TRBJ2-1	TRBV7-2	.	TGTGCCAGCAGCTTAGCGCTACTAGCGGGGCCCTACAATGAGCAGTTCTTC	CASSLALLAGPYNEQFF
.	TRBJ2-3	TRBV7-9	.	TGTGCCAGCAGCTTGGGGACAGATACGCAGTATTTT	CASSLGTDTQYF
.	TRBJ2-3	TRBV27	few	TGTGCCAGCAGTCGGTGGGGGGGCGAGGATACGCAGTATTTT	CASSRWGGEDTQYF
.	TRBJ1-2	TRBV4-1	once	TGCGCCAGCAGCCAAGGGTCAGGGAACTATGGCTACACCTTC	CASSQGSGNYGYTF
.	TRBJ1-1	TRBV7-9	few	TGTGCCAGCAGCCCAGAGGGCACTGGGATGAACACTGAAGCTTTCTTT	CASSPEGTGMNTEAFF
TRBD2	TRBJ2-3	TRBV13	.	TGTGCCAGCAGCTTCGGACTAGCGGGGGATCCAGATACGCAGTATTTT	CASSFGLAGDPDTQYF
.	TRBJ2-1	TRBV29-1	.	TGCAGCGTTGCGCCCGGGCGTGAGCAGTTCTTC	CSVAPGREQFF
.	TRBJ2-1	TRBV27	.	TGTGCCAGCAGTTCGAGGGCCTACAATGAGCAGTTCTTC	CASSSRAYNEQFF
TRBD1	TRBJ2-7	TRBV6-1	few	TGTGCCAGCAGTAGCCGGGACAGGGCCTACGAGCAGTACTTC	CASSSRDRAYEQYF
TRBD1	TRBJ1-4	TRBV27	few	TGTGCCAGCAGTTTAACGGGACAGGCCAGGGAACTGTTTTTT	CASSLTGQARELFF
.	TRBJ2-5	TRBV15	.	TGTGCCACCAGCAGACCCGGACTTCAGACCCAGTACTTC	CATSRPGLQTQYF
.	TRBJ2-5	TRBV7-9	.	TGTGCCAGCAGCTTAGAGGCGGGGGCCCAAGAGACCCAGTACTTC	CASSLEAGAQETQYF
.	TRBJ2-2	TRBV2	few	TGTGCCAGCAGTGAAGAGTGGCCAGGGTCATTCACCGGGGAGCTGTTTTTT	CASSEEWPGSFTGELFF
.	TRBJ2-3	TRBV29-1	.	TGCAGCGTTGATAGGTGGGATACGCAGTATTTT	CSVDRWDTQYF
.	TRBJ2-5	TRBV5-4	.	TGTGCCAGCAGCCCGGCTGGCAGGGGCGAAGAGACCCAGTACTTC	CASSPAGRGEETQYF
TRBD2	TRBJ2-5	TRBV4-2	.	TGTGCCAGCAGCCAAGTTAGCGGGCCGCACCAAGAGACCCAGTACTTC	CASSQVSGPHQETQYF
.	TRBJ2-7	TRBV7-9	.	TGTGCCAGCAGCTCTGCCCGGACGACAGATCACGCCTACGAGCAGTACTTC	CASSSARTTDHAYEQYF
.	TRBJ2-1	TRBV7-2	.	TGTGCCAGCAGGGTAGCCGGGGGTACCTACAATGAGCAGTTCTTC	CASRVAGGTYNEQFF
TRBD1	TRBJ2-2	TRBV27	.	TGTGCCAGCAGTTTGGACAGGGGAAGGTCCGGGGAGCTGTTTTTT	CASSLDRGRSGELFF